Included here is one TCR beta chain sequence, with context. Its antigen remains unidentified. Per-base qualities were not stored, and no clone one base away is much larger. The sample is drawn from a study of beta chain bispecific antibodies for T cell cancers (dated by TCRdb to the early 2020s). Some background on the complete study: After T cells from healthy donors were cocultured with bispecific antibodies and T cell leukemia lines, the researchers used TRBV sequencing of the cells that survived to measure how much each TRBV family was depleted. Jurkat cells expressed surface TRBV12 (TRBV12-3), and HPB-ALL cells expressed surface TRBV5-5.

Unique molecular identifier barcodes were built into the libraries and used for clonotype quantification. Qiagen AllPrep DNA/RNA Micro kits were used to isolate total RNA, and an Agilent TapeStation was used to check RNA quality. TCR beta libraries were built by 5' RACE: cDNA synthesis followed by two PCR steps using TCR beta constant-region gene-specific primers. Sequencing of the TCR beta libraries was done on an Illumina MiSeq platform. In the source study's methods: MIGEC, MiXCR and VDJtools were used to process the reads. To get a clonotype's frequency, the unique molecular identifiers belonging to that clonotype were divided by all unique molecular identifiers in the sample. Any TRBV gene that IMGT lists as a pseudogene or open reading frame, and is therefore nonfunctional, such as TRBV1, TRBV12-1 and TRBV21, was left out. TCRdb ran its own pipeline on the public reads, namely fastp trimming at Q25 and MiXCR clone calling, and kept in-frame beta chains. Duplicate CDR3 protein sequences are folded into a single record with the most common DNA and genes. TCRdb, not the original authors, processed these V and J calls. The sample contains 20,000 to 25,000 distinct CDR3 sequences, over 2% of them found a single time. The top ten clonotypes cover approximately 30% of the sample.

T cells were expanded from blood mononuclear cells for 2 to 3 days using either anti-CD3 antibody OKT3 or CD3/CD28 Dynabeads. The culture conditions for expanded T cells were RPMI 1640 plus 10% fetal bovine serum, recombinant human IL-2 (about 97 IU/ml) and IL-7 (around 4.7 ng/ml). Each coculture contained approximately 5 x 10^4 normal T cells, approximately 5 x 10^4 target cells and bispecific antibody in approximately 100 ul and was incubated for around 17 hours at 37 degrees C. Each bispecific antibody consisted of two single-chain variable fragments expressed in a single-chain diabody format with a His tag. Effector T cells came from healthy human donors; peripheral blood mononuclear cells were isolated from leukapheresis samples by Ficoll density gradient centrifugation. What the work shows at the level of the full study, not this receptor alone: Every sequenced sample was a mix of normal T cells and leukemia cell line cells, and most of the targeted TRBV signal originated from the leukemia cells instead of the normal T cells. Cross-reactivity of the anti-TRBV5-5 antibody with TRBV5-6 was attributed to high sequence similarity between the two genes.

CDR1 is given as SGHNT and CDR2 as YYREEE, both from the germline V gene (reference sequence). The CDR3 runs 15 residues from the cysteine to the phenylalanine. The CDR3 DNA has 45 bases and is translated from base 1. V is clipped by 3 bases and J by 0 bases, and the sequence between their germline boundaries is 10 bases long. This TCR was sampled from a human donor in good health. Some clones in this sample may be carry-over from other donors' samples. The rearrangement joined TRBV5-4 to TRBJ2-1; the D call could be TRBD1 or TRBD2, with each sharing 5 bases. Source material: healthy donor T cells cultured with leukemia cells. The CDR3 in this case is CASSSGRSSYNEQFF. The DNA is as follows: TGTGCCAGCAGCTCGGGACGGAGCTCCTACAATGAGCAGTTCTTC.